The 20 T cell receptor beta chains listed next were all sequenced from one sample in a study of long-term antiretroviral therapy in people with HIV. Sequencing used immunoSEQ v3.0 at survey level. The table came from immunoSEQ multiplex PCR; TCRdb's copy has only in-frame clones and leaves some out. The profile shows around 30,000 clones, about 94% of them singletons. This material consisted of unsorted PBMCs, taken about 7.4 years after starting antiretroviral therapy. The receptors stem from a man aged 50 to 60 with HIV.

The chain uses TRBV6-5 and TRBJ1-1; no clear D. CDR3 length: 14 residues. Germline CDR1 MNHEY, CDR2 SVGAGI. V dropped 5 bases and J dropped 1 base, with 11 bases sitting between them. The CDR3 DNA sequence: TGTGCCAGCAGTACCTCGACCCAGAACACTGAAGCTTTCTTT. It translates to CASSTSTQNTEAFF.

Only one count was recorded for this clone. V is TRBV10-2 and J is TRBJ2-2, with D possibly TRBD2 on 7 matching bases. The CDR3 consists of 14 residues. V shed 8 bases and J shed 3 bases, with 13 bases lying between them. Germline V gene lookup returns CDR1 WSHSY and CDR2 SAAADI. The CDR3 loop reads CASLGGVYTGELFF. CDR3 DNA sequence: TGCGCCAGCCTAGGGGGGGTCTACACCGGGGAGCTGTTTTTT.

The CDR3 reads CASSQGLADEQYF. DNA for the CDR3: TGTGCCAGCAGCCAGGGACTAGCGGACGAGCAGTACTTC. V and J are TRBV5-6 and TRBJ2-7; TRBD2 matches 11 bases. CDR1 is SGHDT and CDR2 is YYEEEE in the germline V gene. The junction had 2 bases not matched to a gene; V was cut back by 4 bases and J by 5 bases. The CDR3 covers 13 residues. Looking up the rest from reference TRBV5-6 and TRBJ2-7 gives the full variable domain: DAGVTQSPTHLIKTRGQQVTLRCSPKSGHDTVSWYQQALGQGPQFIFQYYEEEERQRGNFPDRFSGHQFPNYSSELNVNALLLGDSALYLCASSQGLADEQYFGPGTRLTVT.

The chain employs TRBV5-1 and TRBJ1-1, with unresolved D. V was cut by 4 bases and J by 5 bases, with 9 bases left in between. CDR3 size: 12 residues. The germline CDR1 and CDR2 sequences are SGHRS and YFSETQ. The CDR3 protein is CASSHVGTEAFF. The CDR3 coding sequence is TGCGCCAGCAGCCACGTTGGGACTGAAGCTTTCTTT.

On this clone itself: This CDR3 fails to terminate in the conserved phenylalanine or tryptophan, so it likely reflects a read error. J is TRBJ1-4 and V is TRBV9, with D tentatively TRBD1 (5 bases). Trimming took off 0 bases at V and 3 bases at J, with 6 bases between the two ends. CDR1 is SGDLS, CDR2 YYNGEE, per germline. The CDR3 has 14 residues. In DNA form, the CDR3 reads TGTGCCAGCAGCGTAGGGGGGTCTAATGAAAAACTGTTTTGT. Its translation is CASSVGGSNEKLFC.

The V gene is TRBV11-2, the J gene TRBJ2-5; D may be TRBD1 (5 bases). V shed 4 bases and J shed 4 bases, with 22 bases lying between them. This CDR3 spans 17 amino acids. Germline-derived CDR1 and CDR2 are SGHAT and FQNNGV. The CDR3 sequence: CASSSNLQGSSLETQYF. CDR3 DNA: TGTGCCAGCAGCTCCAACCTTCAGGGTAGTTCGTTAGAGACCCAGTACTTC.

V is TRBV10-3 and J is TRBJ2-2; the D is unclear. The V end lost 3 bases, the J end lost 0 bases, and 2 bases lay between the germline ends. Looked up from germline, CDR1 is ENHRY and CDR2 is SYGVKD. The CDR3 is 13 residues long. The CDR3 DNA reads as TGTGCCATCAGTGATCCGAACACCGGGGAGCTGTTTTTT. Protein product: CAISDPNTGELFF.

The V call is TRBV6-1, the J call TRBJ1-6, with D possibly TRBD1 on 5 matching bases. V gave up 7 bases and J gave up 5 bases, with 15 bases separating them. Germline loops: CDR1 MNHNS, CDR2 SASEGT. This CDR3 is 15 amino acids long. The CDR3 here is CASNTGFRDNSPLHF. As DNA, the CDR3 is TGTGCCAGCAATACAGGATTCCGTGATAATTCACCCCTCCACTTT.

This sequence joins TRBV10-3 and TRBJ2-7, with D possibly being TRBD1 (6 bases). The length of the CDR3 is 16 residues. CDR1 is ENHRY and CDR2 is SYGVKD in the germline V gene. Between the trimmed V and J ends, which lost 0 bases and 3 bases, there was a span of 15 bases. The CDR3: CAISESITGKGYEQYF. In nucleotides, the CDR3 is TGTGCCATCAGTGAGTCAATTACAGGGAAGGGCTACGAGCAGTACTTC.

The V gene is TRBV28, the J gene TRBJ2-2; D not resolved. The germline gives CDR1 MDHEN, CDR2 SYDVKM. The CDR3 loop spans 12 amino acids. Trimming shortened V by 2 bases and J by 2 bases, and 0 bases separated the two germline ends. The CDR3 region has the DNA TGTGCCAGCAGTTTAAACACCGGGGAGCTGTTTTTT. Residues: CASSLNTGELFF. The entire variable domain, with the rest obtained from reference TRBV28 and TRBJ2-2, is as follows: DVKVTQSSRYLVKRTGEKVFLECVQDMDHENMFWYRQDPGLGLRLIYFSYDVKMKEKGDIPEGYSVSREKKERFSLILESASTNQTSMYLCASSLNTGELFFGEGSRLTVL.

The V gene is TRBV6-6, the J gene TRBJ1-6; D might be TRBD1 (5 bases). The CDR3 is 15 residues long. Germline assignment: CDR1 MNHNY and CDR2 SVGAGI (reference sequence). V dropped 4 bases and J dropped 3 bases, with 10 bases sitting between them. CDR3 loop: CASSSPGVYNSPLHF. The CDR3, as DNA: TGTGCCAGCAGTTCTCCGGGGGTCTATAATTCACCCCTCCACTTT.

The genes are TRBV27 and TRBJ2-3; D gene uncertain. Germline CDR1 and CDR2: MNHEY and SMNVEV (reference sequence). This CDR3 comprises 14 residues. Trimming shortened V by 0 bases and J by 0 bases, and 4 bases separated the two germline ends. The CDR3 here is CASSLSSSTDTQYF. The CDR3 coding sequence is TGTGCCAGCAGTTTATCCTCAAGCACAGATACGCAGTATTTT.

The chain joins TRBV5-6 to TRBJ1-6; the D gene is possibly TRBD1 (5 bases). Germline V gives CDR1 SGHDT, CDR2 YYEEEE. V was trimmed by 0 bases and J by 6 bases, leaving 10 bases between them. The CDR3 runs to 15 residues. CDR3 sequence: CASSLGGTFNSPLHF. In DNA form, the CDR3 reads TGTGCCAGCAGCTTGGGGGGGACCTTTAATTCACCCCTCCACTTT.

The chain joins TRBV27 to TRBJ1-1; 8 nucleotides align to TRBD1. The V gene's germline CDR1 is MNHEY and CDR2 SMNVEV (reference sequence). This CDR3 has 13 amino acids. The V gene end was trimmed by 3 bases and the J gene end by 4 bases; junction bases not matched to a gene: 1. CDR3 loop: CASSFQGATEAFF. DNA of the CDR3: TGTGCCAGCAGTTTTCAGGGGGCCACTGAAGCTTTCTTT.

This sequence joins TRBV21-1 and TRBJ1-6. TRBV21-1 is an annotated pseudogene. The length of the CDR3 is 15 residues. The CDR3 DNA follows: TGTGCCAGCAGCAAACCTCCAGAACTTAATTCACCCCTCCACTTT. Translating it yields CASSKPPELNSPLHF.

The CDR3 here is CAIQGQGLPEAFF. Here the CDR3 DNA reads TGTGCCATACAAGGACAGGGACTCCCTGAAGCTTTCTTT. This sequence joins TRBV7-9 and TRBJ1-1; 8 nucleotides align to TRBD1. The CDR3 length is 13 residues. The junction had 10 bases not matched to a gene; V was cut back by 10 bases and J by 6 bases. CDR1 and CDR2 (germline): SEHNR, FQNEAQ (reference sequence).

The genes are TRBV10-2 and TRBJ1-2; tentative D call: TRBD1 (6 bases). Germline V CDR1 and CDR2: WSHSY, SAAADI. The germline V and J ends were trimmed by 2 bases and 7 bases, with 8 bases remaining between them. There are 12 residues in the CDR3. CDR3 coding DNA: TGCGCCAGCAGTGAGCAGGGGCTTGGCTACACCTTC. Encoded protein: CASSEQGLGYTF.

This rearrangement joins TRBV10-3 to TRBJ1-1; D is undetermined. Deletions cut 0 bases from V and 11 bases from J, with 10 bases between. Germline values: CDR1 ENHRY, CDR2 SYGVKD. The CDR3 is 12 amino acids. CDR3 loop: CAISESGLAAFF. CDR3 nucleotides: TGTGCCATCAGTGAGTCAGGCTTAGCGGCTTTCTTT.

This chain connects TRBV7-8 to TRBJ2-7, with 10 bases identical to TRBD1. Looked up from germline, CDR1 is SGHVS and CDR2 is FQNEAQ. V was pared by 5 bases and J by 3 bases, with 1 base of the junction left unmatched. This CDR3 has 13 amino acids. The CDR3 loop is CASSGTGVYEQYF. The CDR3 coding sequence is TGTGCCAGCAGCGGGACAGGGGTCTACGAGCAGTACTTC. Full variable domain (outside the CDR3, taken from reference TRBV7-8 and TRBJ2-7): GAGVSQSPRYKVAKRGQDVALRCDPISGHVSLFWYQQALGQGPEFLTYFQNEAQLDKSGLPSDRFFAERPEGSVSTLKIQRTQQEDSAVYLCASSGTGVYEQYFGPGTRLTVT.

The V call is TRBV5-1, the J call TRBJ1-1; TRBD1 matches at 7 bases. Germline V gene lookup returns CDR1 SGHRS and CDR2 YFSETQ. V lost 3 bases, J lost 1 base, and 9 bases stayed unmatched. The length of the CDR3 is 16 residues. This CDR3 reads CASSSLLGQRNTEAFF. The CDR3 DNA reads TGCGCCAGCAGCTCACTCCTGGGACAGAGGAACACTGAAGCTTTCTTT.